The T cell receptor (beta chain) described here comes from a study of metastatic and nonmetastatic thyroid tumors. About the research overall: A comparison of repertoires was made across blood and tumor or nodule tissue from malignant and benign thyroid patients.

As originally analysed: To classify distant metastasis in papillary thyroid cancer, a model was built from CDR3 differences across clinicopathological groups. TCRdb reanalyzed the PCR reads with MiXCR. Here the V and J calls rest on TCRdb's processing, not on the authors' analysis. The table has some 25,000 clones, over 20% seen once. The ends lost 6 bases at V and 8 bases at J; junction bases unmatched: 6. Germline V gene sequence: CDR1 MDHEN, CDR2 SYDVKM. This CDR3 has 14 residues. Patients were all untreated before their thyroid surgery. As concerns this clone: No antigen is known for it.

The study's findings and limits: Reportedly, malignant thyroid tumors had significantly higher TCR beta diversity than benign nodules, in blood and tumor.

Specimen: blood. The J gene is TRBJ1-4, the V gene TRBV28, with TRBD1 matching over 10 bases. The clonotype originates from a male donor with papillary thyroid cancer or a benign thyroid nodule (not recorded which). Some clones in this sample may be carry-over from other donors' samples. CDR3 loop: CASRPPGQGEKLFF. The DNA for the CDR3 is TGTGCCAGCAGGCCCCCGGGACAGGGGGAAAAACTGTTTTTT. The variable domain in full, with the rest retrieved from reference TRBV28 and TRBJ1-4, is DVKVTQSSRYLVKRTGEKVFLECVQDMDHENMFWYRQDPGLGLRLIYFSYDVKMKEKGDIPEGYSVSREKKERFSLILESASTNQTSMYLCASRPPGQGEKLFFGSGTQLSVL.